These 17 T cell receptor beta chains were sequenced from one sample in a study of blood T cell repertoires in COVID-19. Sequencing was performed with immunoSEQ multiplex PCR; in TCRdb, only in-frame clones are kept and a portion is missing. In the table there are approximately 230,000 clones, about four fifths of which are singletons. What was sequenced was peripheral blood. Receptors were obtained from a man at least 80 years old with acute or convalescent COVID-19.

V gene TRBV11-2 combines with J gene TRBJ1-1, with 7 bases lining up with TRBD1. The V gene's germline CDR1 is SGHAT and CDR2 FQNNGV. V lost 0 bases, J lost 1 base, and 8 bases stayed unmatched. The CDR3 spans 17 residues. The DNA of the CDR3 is TGTGCCAGCAGCTTAGATCCCCAGGGGGTTACGAACACTGAAGCTTTCTTT. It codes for CASSLDPQGVTNTEAFF.

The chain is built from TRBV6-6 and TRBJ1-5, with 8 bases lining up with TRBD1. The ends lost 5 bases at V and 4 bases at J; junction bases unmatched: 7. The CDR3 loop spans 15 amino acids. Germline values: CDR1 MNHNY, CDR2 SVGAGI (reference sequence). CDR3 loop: CASSPFQGANQPQHF. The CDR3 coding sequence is TGTGCCAGCAGTCCGTTCCAGGGGGCTAATCAGCCCCAGCATTTT.

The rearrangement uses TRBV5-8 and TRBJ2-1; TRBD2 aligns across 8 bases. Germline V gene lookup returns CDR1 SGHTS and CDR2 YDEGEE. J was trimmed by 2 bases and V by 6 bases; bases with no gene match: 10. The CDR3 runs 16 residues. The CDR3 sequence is CASTGRAPIAYNEQFF. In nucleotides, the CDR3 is TGTGCCAGCACCGGGAGGGCCCCGATAGCCTACAATGAGCAGTTCTTC.

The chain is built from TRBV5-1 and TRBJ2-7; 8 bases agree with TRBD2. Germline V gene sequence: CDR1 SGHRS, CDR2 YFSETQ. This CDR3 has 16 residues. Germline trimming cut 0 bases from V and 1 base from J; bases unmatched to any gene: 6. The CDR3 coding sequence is TGCGCCAGCAGCTTGGTGGGAAGCGGGGGTTCCTACGAGCAGTACTTC. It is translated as CASSLVGSGGSYEQYF.

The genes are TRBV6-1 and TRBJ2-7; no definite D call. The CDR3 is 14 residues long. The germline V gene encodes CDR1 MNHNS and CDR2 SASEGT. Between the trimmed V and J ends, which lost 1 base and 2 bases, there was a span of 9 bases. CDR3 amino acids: CASSEGAYPYEQYF. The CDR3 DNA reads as TGTGCCAGCAGTGAAGGGGCGTATCCCTACGAGCAGTACTTC.

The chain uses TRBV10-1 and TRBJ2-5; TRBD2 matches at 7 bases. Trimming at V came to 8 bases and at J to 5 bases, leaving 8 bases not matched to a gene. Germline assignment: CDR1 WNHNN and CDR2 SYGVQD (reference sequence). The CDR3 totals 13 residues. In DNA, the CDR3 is TGCGCCAGCGGGGCGGGAGTCGGGGAGACCCAGTACTTC. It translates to CASGAGVGETQYF.

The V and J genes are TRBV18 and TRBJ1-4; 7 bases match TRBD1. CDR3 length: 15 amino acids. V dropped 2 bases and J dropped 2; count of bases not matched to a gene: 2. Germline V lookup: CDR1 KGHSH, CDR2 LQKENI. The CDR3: CASSPRGLTNEKLFF. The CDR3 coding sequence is TGTGCCAGCTCACCAAGGGGGCTGACTAATGAAAAACTGTTTTTT.

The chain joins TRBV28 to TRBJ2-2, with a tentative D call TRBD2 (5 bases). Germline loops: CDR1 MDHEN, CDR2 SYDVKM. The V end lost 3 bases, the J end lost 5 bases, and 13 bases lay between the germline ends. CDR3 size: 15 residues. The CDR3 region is CASSFQRIRTGELFF. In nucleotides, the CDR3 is TGTGCCAGCAGTTTCCAGCGGATACGGACCGGGGAGCTGTTTTTT. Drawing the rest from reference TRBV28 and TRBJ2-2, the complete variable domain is DVKVTQSSRYLVKRTGEKVFLECVQDMDHENMFWYRQDPGLGLRLIYFSYDVKMKEKGDIPEGYSVSREKKERFSLILESASTNQTSMYLCASSFQRIRTGELFFGEGSRLTVL.

CDR3 residues: CASSHYLGLAGVRNEQFF. CDR3 in DNA: TGTGCCAGCAGCCACTACTTGGGACTAGCGGGAGTGCGGAATGAGCAGTTCTTC. The chain uses TRBV3-1 (or the pseudogene TRBV3-2) and TRBJ2-1, with 14 positions matching TRBD2. The germline V gene has CDR1 LGHDT and CDR2 YNNKEL (reference sequence). J was trimmed by 7 bases and V by 3 bases; bases with no gene match: 11. CDR3 length: 18 amino acids.

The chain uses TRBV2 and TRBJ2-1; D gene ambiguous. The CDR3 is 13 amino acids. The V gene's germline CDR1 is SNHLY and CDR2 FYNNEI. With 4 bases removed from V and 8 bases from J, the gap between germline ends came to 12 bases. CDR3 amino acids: CASSVDLSDEQFF. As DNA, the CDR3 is TGTGCCAGCAGTGTAGATCTCTCCGATGAGCAGTTCTTC. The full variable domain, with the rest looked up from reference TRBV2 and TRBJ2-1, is EPEVTQTPSHQVTQMGQEVILRCVPISNHLYFYWYRQILGQKVEFLVSFYNNEISEKSEIFDDQFSVERPDGSNFTLKIRSTKLEDSAMYFCASSVDLSDEQFFGPGTRLTVL.

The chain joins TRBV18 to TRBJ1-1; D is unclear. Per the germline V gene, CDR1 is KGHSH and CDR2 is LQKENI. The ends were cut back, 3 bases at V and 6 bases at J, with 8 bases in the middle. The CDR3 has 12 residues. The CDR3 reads CASSPGNAEAFF. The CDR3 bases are TGTGCCAGCTCACCCGGGAATGCTGAAGCTTTCTTT.

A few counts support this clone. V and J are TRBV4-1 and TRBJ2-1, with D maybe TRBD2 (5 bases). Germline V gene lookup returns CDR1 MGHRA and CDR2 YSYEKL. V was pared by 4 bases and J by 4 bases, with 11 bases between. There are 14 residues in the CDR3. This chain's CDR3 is CASSRTTTYNEQFF. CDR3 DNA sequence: TGCGCCAGCAGCCGGACGACTACTTACAATGAGCAGTTCTTC.

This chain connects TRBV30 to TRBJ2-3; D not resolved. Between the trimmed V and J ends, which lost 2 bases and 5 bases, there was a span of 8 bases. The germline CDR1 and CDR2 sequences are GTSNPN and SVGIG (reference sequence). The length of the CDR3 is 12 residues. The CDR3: CAWSPSGDTQYF. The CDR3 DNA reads TGTGCCTGGAGTCCCTCCGGAGATACGCAGTATTTT.

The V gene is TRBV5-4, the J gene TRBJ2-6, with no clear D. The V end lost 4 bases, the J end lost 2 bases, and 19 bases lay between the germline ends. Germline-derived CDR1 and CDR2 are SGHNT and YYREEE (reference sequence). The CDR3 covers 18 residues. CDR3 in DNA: TGTGCCAGCAGCCCTTACTGGTCTCGGAGTGCTGGGGCCAACGTCCTGACTTTC. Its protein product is CASSPYWSRSAGANVLTF.

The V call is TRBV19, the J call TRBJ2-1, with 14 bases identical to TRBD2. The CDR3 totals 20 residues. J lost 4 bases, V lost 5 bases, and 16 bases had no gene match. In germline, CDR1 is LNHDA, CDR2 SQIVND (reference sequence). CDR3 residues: CASSASGTSGSRGPYNEQFF. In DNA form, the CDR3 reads TGTGCCAGTAGTGCTTCCGGGACTAGCGGGAGTAGGGGCCCTTACAATGAGCAGTTCTTC.

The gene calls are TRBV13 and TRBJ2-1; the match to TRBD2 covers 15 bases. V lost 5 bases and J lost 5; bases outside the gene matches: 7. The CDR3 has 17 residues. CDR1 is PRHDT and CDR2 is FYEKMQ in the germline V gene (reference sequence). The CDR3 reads CASSPGLAGGLDNEQFF. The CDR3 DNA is TGTGCCAGCAGCCCAGGACTAGCGGGAGGGCTGGACAATGAGCAGTTCTTC. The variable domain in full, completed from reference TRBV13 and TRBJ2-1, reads AAGVIQSPRHLIKEKRETATLKCYPIPRHDTVYWYQQGPGQDPQFLISFYEKMQSDKGSIPDRFSAQQFSDYHSELNMSSLELGDSALYFCASSPGLAGGLDNEQFFGPGTRLTVL.

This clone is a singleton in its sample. CDR3 nucleotide sequence: TGTGCCAGCAGCCGAATCCCGGGACAGGGGGCCGGGGAGCTGTTTTTT. As protein: CASSRIPGQGAGELFF. The chain employs TRBV3-1 (or the pseudogene TRBV3-2) and TRBJ2-2; TRBD1 agrees at 11 bases. The CDR3 loop spans 16 amino acids. V trimming: 4 bases; J trimming: 6 bases; junction bases outside the gene matches: 7. CDR1 LGHDT and CDR2 YNNKEL come from the germline V gene (reference sequence).